This T cell receptor (beta chain) was recovered during a study of read filtering for tumor transcriptome and immune sequencing. At the time of active disease, bone marrow was collected from every patient. This library used 300 to 500 ng RNA and molecular barcoded adaptors spanning alpha/delta and beta/gamma chains. TCRdb re-called the reads with MiXCR, one entry per CDR3 protein. The sample lists 40,000 or so distinct CDR3 sequences, roughly an eighth occurring once. The germline V gene has CDR1 SGHTA and CDR2 FQGNSA. This CDR3 region has 16 residues. Unmatched junction bases numbered 7, after V lost 2 bases and J lost 3 bases. Whole-study results and caveats: IR-seq captured clonotypes deeper and more reliably than RNA-seq. In IR-seq, single-read clonotypes were about 81.9% of clonotypes but approximately 4% of reads.

This clonotype was picked up many times. The antigen is unknown. The chain couples TRBV7-2 to TRBJ2-7; 10 nucleotides agree with TRBD2. This TCR came from a donor at least 40 years old with multiple myeloma. The sample comprised a population of CD138-negative cells sorted from bone marrow. The CDR3 is CASSLLSGRAVYEQYF. The CDR3 DNA is TGTGCCAGCAGCTTACTGAGCGGGAGGGCCGTCTACGAGCAGTACTTC.